These T cell receptor beta chains were read from a single sample in a study of prognosis after radiotherapy for stage I lung cancer. TCRdb re-analysed the multiplex PCR reads in MiXCR, keeping a single row per CDR3 protein. This sample has more than 12,000 distinct CDR3 sequences, with approximately 33% found just once. Sequencing was performed on PBMCs, taken before or after stereotactic body radiation therapy (not recorded which). These receptors originate from a donor of 50 years or more with non-small cell lung cancer. The CDR3 runs from the conserved cysteine through the conserved F or W. Fields, in order: D gene, V gene, J gene, clone size, CDR3 protein, CDR3 DNA. The D gene is left open where the match is weak. Only part of the rows carry a size: once, few, many, or a class if the clone is expanded.

TRBD1	TRBV19	TRBJ1-5	once	CASSIPRQGGRPQHF	TGTGCCAGTAGTATACCCCGACAGGGGGGGCGGCCCCAGCATTTT
.	TRBV11-1	TRBJ1-2	.	CASSLGTENGYTF	TGTGCCAGCAGCTTAGGGACGGAAAATGGCTACACCTTC
.	TRBV5-4	TRBJ1-1	many	CASSLASRGGTEAFF	TGTGCCAGCAGCTTGGCCTCTCGGGGGGGCACTGAAGCTTTCTTT
.	TRBV10-3	TRBJ2-2	.	CAISSSSGAGDVLVTGELFF	TGTGCCATCAGTTCCTCGTCAGGAGCAGGTGATGTTTTGGTCACCGGGGAGCTGTTTTTT
TRBD2	TRBV28	TRBJ2-1	.	CASRVAGGHYNEHFF	TGTGCCAGCCGAGTGGCGGGAGGCCACTACAATGAGCATTTCTTC
TRBD1	TRBV19	TRBJ2-2	.	CASSGGQWAGTVELFF	TGTGCCAGTAGTGGGGGACAGTGGGCAGGAACCGTGGAGCTGTTTTTT
TRBD1	TRBV7-3	TRBJ2-3	.	CASPRTGGIDTQYF	TGTGCCAGCCCACGGACAGGGGGCATCGATACGCAGTATTTT
TRBD2	TRBV18	TRBJ2-2	many	CASPPKTSAGTGELFF	TGTGCCAGTCCCCCGAAGACTAGCGCGGGCACCGGGGAGCTGTTTTTT
.	TRBV7-8	TRBJ2-7	many	CASSFRDPGDFYEQYF	TGTGCCAGCAGCTTCCGGGACCCCGGGGATTTCTACGAGCAGTACTTC
.	TRBV6-5	TRBJ1-3	many	CASGYRERSSGNTIYF	TGTGCCAGCGGTTACAGGGAAAGGAGCTCTGGAAACACCATATATTTT
.	TRBV19	TRBJ1-5	medium-sized	CASSSSSGPQHF	TGTGCCAGTAGTTCGAGTTCCGGACCCCAGCATTTT
TRBD1	TRBV4-2	TRBJ2-6	many	CASSPADRDQMGANVLTF	TGTGCCAGCAGCCCAGCGGACAGGGACCAAATGGGGGCCAACGTCCTGACTTTC
TRBD1	TRBV18	TRBJ1-1	many	CASSGTENTEAFF	TGTGCCAGCTCAGGGACAGAGAACACTGAAGCTTTCTTT
.	TRBV12-3/TRBV12-4	TRBJ1-2	.	CASSLTVVSGYTF	TGTGCCAGCAGTTTAACAGTTGTATCTGGCTACACCTTC
.	TRBV7-3	TRBJ2-3	many	CASSFAEDTQYF	TGTGCCAGCAGCTTTGCCGAAGATACGCAGTATTTT
TRBD1	TRBV6-1	TRBJ1-5	many	CASSEEAAGGNQPQHF	TGTGCCAGCAGTGAAGAGGCGGCAGGGGGGAATCAGCCCCAGCATTTT
TRBD2	TRBV7-6	TRBJ2-3	many	CASTAGVSRITDTQYF	TGTGCCAGCACCGCGGGGGTTTCCAGGATCACAGATACGCAGTATTTT
TRBD2	TRBV4-1	TRBJ2-3	many	CASRTAGGADTQYF	TGCGCCAGTCGGACAGCGGGAGGGGCAGATACGCAGTATTTT
.	TRBV29-1	TRBJ2-6	many	CSVFGITSGANVLTF	TGCAGCGTTTTTGGGATAACCTCTGGGGCCAACGTCCTGACTTTC
TRBD2	TRBV28	TRBJ2-4	many	CASRETSGSANIQYF	TGTGCCAGCAGAGAGACTAGCGGGAGTGCAAACATTCAGTACTTC
TRBD2	TRBV7-9	TRBJ2-7	many	CASSLSLSGRAGSSYEQYF	TGTGCCAGCAGCTTATCCCTCAGCGGGAGGGCCGGGAGCTCCTACGAGCAGTACTTC
.	TRBV2	TRBJ1-6	.	CASQGHGGSPLHF	TGTGCCAGCCAGGGACATGGGGGGTCACCCCTCCACTTT
.	TRBV7-2	TRBJ2-6	.	CASILVGMAGANVLTF	TGTGCCAGCATCTTAGTAGGGATGGCTGGGGCCAACGTCCTGACTTTC
.	TRBV6-2/TRBV6-3	TRBJ1-1	.	CASNYWGENTEAFF	TGTGCCAGCAACTACTGGGGCGAAAACACTGAAGCTTTCTTT